The T cell receptor beta chain described here comes from a study of metastatic and nonmetastatic thyroid tumors. Study conclusions and caveats: Malignant thyroid tumors reportedly had TCR beta diversity that was significantly higher than in benign nodules, in blood and tumor.

Patients underwent thyroid surgery, and none had received any treatment before it. Concerning this clone: Its target is unknown.

With 4 bases clipped from V and 2 bases from J, the junction kept 5 bases outside the gene matches. There are 15 residues in the CDR3. Germline CDR1 and CDR2: MNHNS and SASEGT. Original handling: A classifier for distant metastasis in papillary thyroid cancer was constructed using CDR3 differences observed across clinicopathological groups. TCRdb reassembled clones from the PCR reads with MiXCR. What appears here as the V and J calls and clone size reflects TCRdb's work, not the paper's. In the table there are around 30,000 clones, roughly 4.2% of which are singletons. Input material: blood. The origin of this receptor is a female donor with papillary thyroid cancer or a benign thyroid nodule (not recorded which). Some clones in this sample may be carry-over from other donors' samples. This chain joins TRBV6-1 and TRBJ1-3; 7 bases align to TRBD1. CDR3 amino acids: CASSAPRGTGNTIYF. The CDR3 DNA reads TGTGCCAGCAGTGCCCCCAGGGGGACTGGAAACACCATATATTTT.